Below are 20 T cell receptor beta chains sequenced from a single sample in a study of blood T cell repertoires in COVID-19. The table came from immunoSEQ multiplex PCR; TCRdb's copy has only in-frame clones and leaves some out. This table has 60,000 to 90,000 clones, more than 65% appearing once. The sample comprised peripheral blood. These receptors were collected from a woman between 45 and 60 years old with acute or convalescent COVID-19.

The chain has TRBV6-1 and TRBJ2-1; 9 bases match TRBD2. Germline values: CDR1 MNHNS, CDR2 SASEGT. Losses at the gene ends were 1 base for V and 9 bases for J; bases not matched to a gene: 10. This CDR3 comprises 16 residues. CDR3 protein: CASSEVLRGGSGEQFF. CDR3 sequence (DNA): TGTGCCAGCAGTGAAGTTCTGCGGGGGGGCTCCGGTGAGCAGTTCTTC.

The rearrangement uses TRBV5-1 and TRBJ2-7; 13 bases line up with TRBD2. The germline CDR1 and CDR2 sequences are SGHRS and YFSETQ. V lost 0 bases and J lost 3; bases outside the gene matches: 0. CDR3 size: 15 residues. This CDR3 reads CASSLGTSGGYEQYF. CDR3 DNA: TGCGCCAGCAGCTTGGGGACTAGCGGGGGCTACGAGCAGTACTTC.

This chain joins TRBV3-1 (or the pseudogene TRBV3-2) and TRBJ2-7; tentative D call: TRBD1 (6 bases). The length of the CDR3 is 15 residues. The germline gives CDR1 LGHDT, CDR2 YNNKEL (reference sequence). V lost 1 base and J 2 bases, leaving 12 bases between the germline ends. The CDR3 is CASSQALQGTYEQYF. CDR3 DNA: TGTGCCAGCAGCCAAGCCCTACAGGGAACCTACGAGCAGTACTTC.

V gene TRBV5-1 combines with J gene TRBJ2-2, with 7 bases matching TRBD1. The CDR3 totals 15 residues. Losses at the gene ends were 5 bases for V and 6 bases for J; bases not matched to a gene: 10. Per germline, CDR1 SGHRS and CDR2 YFSETQ. CDR3 region: CASSQKGQGAGELFF. The CDR3 coding sequence is TGCGCCAGCAGTCAAAAGGGCCAGGGGGCCGGGGAGCTGTTTTTT.

The chain is built from TRBV9 and TRBJ2-7; weak D call: TRBD2 (5 bases). V lost 0 bases and J lost 2, with 12 bases in between. Germline CDR1 and CDR2: SGDLS and YYNGEE. The CDR3 spans 15 residues. CDR3 in DNA: TGTGCCAGCAGCGTAGAAGGTAGCGAGGCCTACGAGCAGTACTTC. It translates to CASSVEGSEAYEQYF. Full variable domain (remainder filled in from reference TRBV9 and TRBJ2-7): DSGVTQTPKHLITATGQRVTLRCSPRSGDLSVYWYQQSLDQGLQFLIQYYNGEERAKGNILERFSAQQFPDLHSELNLSSLELGDSALYFCASSVEGSEAYEQYFGPGTRLTVT.

This chain links TRBV5-5 with TRBJ2-7; 7 bases map to TRBD1. The CDR3 contains 14 residues. Germline trimming cut 0 bases from V and 3 bases from J; bases unmatched to any gene: 3. Germline V lookup: CDR1 SGHKS, CDR2 YYEKEE (reference sequence). The CDR3 here is CASSLVDRIYEQYF. CDR3 sequence (DNA): TGTGCCAGCAGCTTGGTGGACAGGATCTACGAGCAGTACTTC.

The chain links TRBV7-9 to TRBJ2-1; 14 bases line up with TRBD2. The CDR3 length is 16 residues. Trimming removed 7 bases from V and 8 bases from J; junction bases left unmatched: 10. Germline V CDR1 and CDR2: SEHNR, FQNEAQ (reference sequence). CDR3 nucleotide sequence: TGTGCCAGCACCCAGTCCGGACTAGCGGGGGGCCATGAGCAGTTCTTC. Translation gives CASTQSGLAGGHEQFF.

On this clone: Other DNA sequences of this sample code for an identical CDR3. The V call is TRBV19, the J call TRBJ2-3; the D gene is possibly TRBD2 (5 bases). The length of the CDR3 is 13 residues. The germline V gene encodes CDR1 LNHDA and CDR2 SQIVND (reference sequence). V lost 2 bases, J lost 5 bases, and 8 bases lay in between. In DNA form, the CDR3 reads TGTGCCAGTAGTATATTGGGAGTAGATACGCAGTATTTT. Residues: CASSILGVDTQYF.

This clone was observed a handful of times. The chain joins TRBV5-1 to TRBJ2-1, with D perhaps TRBD2 (5 bases). The V gene's germline CDR1 is SGHRS and CDR2 YFSETQ. The V and J ends lost 2 bases and 7 bases respectively, with 16 bases between them. The CDR3 totals 15 residues. CDR3 sequence: CASSFQVGRGNEQFF. CDR3 in DNA: TGCGCCAGCAGCTTTCAGGTTGGAAGAGGGAATGAGCAGTTCTTC. Based on the CDR3 plus reference TRBV5-1 and TRBJ2-1, the full variable domain is KAGVTQTPRYLIKTRGQQVTLSCSPISGHRSVSWYQQTPGQGLQFLFEYFSETQRNKGNFPGRFSGRQFSNSRSEMNVSTLELGDSALYLCASSFQVGRGNEQFFGPGTRLTVL.

The rearrangement uses TRBV10-3 and TRBJ1-5; 7 bases align to TRBD1. V was clipped by 6 bases and J by 4 bases; unmatched bases: 0. This CDR3 spans 12 amino acids. The V gene's germline CDR1 is ENHRY and CDR2 SYGVKD. CDR3 nucleotides: TGTGCCATCAGACAGGGGAATCAGCCCCAGCATTTT. Encoded protein: CAIRQGNQPQHF.

The chain uses TRBV7-3 and TRBJ2-5, with 10 bases identical to TRBD1. CDR1 is SGHTA and CDR2 is FQGTGA in the germline V gene. The CDR3 covers 15 residues. J gave up 4 bases and V 6 bases, and 8 bases lay outside the gene matches. The CDR3 nucleotides read TGTGCCAGCAGTACCGGGACAGGGGTAGGAGAGACCCAGTACTTC. It specifies CASSTGTGVGETQYF.

This chain connects TRBV5-1 to TRBJ2-5; TRBD2 agrees at 12 bases. The junction had 7 bases not matched to a gene; V was cut back by 5 bases and J by 2 bases. The length of the CDR3 is 16 residues. The germline CDR1 and CDR2 sequences are SGHRS and YFSETQ. CDR3 amino acids: CASSSLAGGGQETQYF. The CDR3 DNA reads TGCGCCAGCAGTAGTCTAGCGGGAGGGGGGCAAGAGACCCAGTACTTC. The variable domain in full, with the rest retrieved from reference TRBV5-1 and TRBJ2-5, is KAGVTQTPRYLIKTRGQQVTLSCSPISGHRSVSWYQQTPGQGLQFLFEYFSETQRNKGNFPGRFSGRQFSNSRSEMNVSTLELGDSALYLCASSSLAGGGQETQYFGPGTRLLVL.

This chain uses TRBV2 with TRBJ1-5; D remains ambiguous. Germline V gives CDR1 SNHLY, CDR2 FYNNEI. Trimming removed 2 bases from V and 1 base from J, with 6 bases in between. CDR3 length: 14 residues. This CDR3 is CASSEMTSNQPQHF. As DNA, the CDR3 is TGTGCCAGCAGTGAAATGACAAGCAATCAGCCCCAGCATTTT.

This chain joins TRBV28 and TRBJ1-4; no clear D gene. The ends were cut back, 5 bases at V and 4 bases at J, with 11 bases in the middle. The CDR3 loop spans 14 amino acids. Germline CDR1 MDHEN, CDR2 SYDVKM. This CDR3 is CASSRGLINEKLFF. DNA of the CDR3: TGTGCCAGCAGTCGTGGCCTGATTAATGAAAAACTGTTTTTT. Combining the CDR3 with reference TRBV28 and TRBJ1-4 gives the whole variable domain DVKVTQSSRYLVKRTGEKVFLECVQDMDHENMFWYRQDPGLGLRLIYFSYDVKMKEKGDIPEGYSVSREKKERFSLILESASTNQTSMYLCASSRGLINEKLFFGSGTQLSVL.

The rearrangement uses TRBV2 and TRBJ1-3; D gene uncertain. V was trimmed by 3 bases and J by 4 bases, leaving 10 bases between them. The CDR3 contains 14 residues. The germline V gene has CDR1 SNHLY and CDR2 FYNNEI. CDR3 sequence (DNA): TGTGCCAGCAGTGATGAGGCAGAAGGAAACACCATATATTTT. This gives the protein CASSDEAEGNTIYF.

There are a few counts of this clone. The chain uses TRBV5-1 and TRBJ1-6; 8 nucleotides agree with TRBD1. The CDR3 loop spans 14 amino acids. The V gene end was trimmed by 0 bases and the J gene end by 9 bases; junction bases not matched to a gene: 2. Germline values: CDR1 SGHRS, CDR2 YFSETQ. DNA of the CDR3: TGCGCCAGCAGCTTGGGGACAGGGTCTTCACCCCTCCACTTT. Translating gives CASSLGTGSSPLHF.

The chain combines TRBV19 with TRBJ1-4, with 8 bases lining up with TRBD1. Germline loops: CDR1 LNHDA, CDR2 SQIVND (reference sequence). V shed 11 bases, J shed 7 bases, and the junction held 9 bases outside the gene matches. The CDR3 is 13 amino acids. CDR3 region: CASSPGTGEKLFF. In nucleotides, the CDR3 is TGTGCCTCCTCCCCCGGGACAGGTGAAAAACTGTTTTTT.

The V gene is TRBV9, the J gene TRBJ2-3; TRBD2 agrees at 10 bases. CDR3 length: 17 amino acids. Germline CDR1 reads SGDLS; CDR2 reads YYNGEE. Trimming took 3 bases from V and 3 from J; bases not matched to a gene: 10. This CDR3 is CASSGVAGGKWTDTQYF. DNA for the CDR3: TGTGCCAGCAGCGGAGTAGCGGGGGGAAAGTGGACAGATACGCAGTATTTT.

This clone was counted once. The chain joins TRBV5-8 to TRBJ2-1, with D possibly being TRBD2 (5 bases). V lost 2 bases, J lost 0 bases, and 12 bases lay in between. In germline, CDR1 is SGHTS, CDR2 YDEGEE. The CDR3 has 16 amino acids. Written as DNA, the CDR3 is TGTGCCAGCAGCTTTGCGTGGACTTACTCCTACAATGAGCAGTTCTTC. Amino acid sequence: CASSFAWTYSYNEQFF.

This sequence joins TRBV4-1 and TRBJ1-3; 9 bases fit TRBD1. With V trimmed by 3 bases and J by 0 bases, 3 bases remained unmatched. Germline CDR1 is MGHRA and CDR2 is YSYEKL. The CDR3 spans 16 residues. In DNA, the CDR3 is TGCGCCAGCAGCCAGCCGGGACAGGGCTCTGGAAACACCATATATTTT. This encodes CASSQPGQGSGNTIYF.